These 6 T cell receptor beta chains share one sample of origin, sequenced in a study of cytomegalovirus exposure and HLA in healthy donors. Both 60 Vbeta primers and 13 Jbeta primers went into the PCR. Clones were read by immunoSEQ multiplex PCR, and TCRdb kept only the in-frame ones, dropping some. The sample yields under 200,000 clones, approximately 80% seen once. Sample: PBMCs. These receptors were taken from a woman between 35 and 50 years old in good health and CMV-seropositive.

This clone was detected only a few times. CDR3 in amino acids: CASSLAGPTGYTEAFF. CDR3 coding DNA: TGCGCCAGCAGCTTGGCCGGTCCGACAGGTTACACTGAAGCTTTCTTT. The genes are TRBV5-1 and TRBJ1-1; the D gene is possibly TRBD1 (6 bases). This CDR3 has 16 residues. V was shortened by 0 bases and J by 3 bases, with 15 bases between the two germline ends. The germline V gene has CDR1 SGHRS and CDR2 YFSETQ.

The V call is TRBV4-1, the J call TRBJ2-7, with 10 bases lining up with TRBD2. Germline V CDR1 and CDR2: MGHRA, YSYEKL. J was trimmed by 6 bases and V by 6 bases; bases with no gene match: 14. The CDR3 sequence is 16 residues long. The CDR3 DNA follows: TGCGCCAGCAGTCGCGAGTCGCTAGCGGGAGAGTCCGAGCAGTACTTC. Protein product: CASSRESLAGESEQYF.

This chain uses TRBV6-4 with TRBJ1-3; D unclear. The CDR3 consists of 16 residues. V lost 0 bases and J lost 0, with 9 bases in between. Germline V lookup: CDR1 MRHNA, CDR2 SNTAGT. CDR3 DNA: TGTGCCAGCAGTGACTCGAGCATTGCCTCTGGAAACACCATATATTTT. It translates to CASSDSSIASGNTIYF.

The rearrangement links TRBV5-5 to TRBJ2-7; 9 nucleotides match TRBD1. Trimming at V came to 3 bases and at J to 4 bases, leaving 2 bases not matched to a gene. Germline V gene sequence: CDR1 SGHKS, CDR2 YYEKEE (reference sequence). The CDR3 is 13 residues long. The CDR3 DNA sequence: TGTGCCAGCAGCTCCGGACAGGGGTACGAGCAGTACTTC. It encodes CASSSGQGYEQYF.

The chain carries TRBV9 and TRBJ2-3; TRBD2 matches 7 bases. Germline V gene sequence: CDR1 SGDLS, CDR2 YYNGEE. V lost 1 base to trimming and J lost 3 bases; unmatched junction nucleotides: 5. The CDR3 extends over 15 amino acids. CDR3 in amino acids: CASSVRAGSTDTQYF. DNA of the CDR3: TGTGCCAGCAGCGTAAGAGCGGGGTCGACAGATACGCAGTATTTT.

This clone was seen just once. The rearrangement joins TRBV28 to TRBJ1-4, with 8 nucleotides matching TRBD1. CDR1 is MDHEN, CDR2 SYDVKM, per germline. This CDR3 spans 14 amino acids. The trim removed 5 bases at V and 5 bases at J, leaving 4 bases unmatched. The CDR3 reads CASSTDRGNEKLFF. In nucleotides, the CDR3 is TGTGCCAGCAGTACTGACAGGGGAAATGAAAAACTGTTTTTT.